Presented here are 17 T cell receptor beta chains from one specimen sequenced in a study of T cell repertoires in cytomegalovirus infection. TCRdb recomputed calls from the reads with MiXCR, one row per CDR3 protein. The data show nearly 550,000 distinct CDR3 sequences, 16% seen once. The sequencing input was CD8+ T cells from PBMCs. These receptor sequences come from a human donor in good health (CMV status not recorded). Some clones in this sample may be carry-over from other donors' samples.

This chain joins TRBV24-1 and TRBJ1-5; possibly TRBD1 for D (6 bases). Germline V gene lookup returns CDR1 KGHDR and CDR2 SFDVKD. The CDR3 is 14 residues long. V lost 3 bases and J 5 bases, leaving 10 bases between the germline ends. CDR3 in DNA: TGTGCCACCAGTGATCGGACAGTCCATCAGCCCCAGCATTTT. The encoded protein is CATSDRTVHQPQHF.

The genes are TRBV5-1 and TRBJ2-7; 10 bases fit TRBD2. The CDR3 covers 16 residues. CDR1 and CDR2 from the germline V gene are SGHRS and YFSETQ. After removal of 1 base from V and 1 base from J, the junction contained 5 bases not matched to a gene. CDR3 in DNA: TGCGCCAGCAGCTTGAAGGCTAGCGGGAGTTCCTACGAGCAGTACTTC. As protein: CASSLKASGSSYEQYF.

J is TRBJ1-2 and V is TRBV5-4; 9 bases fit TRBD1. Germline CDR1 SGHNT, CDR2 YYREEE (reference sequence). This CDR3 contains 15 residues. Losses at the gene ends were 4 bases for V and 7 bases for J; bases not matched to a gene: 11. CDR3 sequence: CASSDRDRATFGYTF. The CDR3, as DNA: TGTGCCAGCAGCGATCGGGACAGGGCCACTTTTGGCTACACCTTC.

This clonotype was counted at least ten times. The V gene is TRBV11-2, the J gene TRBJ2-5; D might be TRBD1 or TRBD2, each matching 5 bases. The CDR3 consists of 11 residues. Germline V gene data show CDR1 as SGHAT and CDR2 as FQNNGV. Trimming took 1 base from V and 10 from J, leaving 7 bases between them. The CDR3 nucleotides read TGTGCCAGCAGCTTAGTGGGGGACCAGTACTTC. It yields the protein CASSLVGDQYF.

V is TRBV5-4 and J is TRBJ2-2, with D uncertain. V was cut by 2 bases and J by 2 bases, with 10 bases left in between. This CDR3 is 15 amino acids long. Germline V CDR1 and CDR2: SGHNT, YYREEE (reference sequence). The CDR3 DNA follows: TGTGCCAGCAGCTTTCTGGACGGCAACACCGGGGAGCTGTTTTTT. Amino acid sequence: CASSFLDGNTGELFF.

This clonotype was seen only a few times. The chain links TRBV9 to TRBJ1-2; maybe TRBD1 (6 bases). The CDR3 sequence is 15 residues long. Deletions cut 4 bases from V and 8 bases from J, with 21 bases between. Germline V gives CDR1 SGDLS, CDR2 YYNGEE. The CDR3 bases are TGTGCCAGCAGCAGTGCACCGAACTCAGGGGCCGGCTACACCTTC. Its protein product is CASSSAPNSGAGYTF.

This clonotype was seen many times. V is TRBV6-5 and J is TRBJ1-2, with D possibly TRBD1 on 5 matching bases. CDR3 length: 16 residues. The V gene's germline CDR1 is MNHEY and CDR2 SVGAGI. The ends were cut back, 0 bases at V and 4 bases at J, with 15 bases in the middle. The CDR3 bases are TGTGCCAGCAGTTACTCGAGTGGGGGACCCATCTATGGCTACACCTTC. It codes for CASSYSSGGPIYGYTF.

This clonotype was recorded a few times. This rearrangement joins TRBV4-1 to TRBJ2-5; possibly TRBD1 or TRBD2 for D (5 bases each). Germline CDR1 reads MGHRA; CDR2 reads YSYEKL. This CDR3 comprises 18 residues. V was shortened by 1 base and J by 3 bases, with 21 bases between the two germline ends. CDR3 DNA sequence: TGCGCCAGCAGCCAAGTAGAGGGGACCCTATTAGGAAAAGAGACCCAGTACTTC. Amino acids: CASSQVEGTLLGKETQYF.

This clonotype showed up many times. This chain's CDR3 is CASSSLSGTSTTHPYEQYF. CDR3 coding DNA: TGTGCCAGCAGTTCACTATCCGGGACGAGCACGACGCACCCCTACGAGCAGTACTTC. The rearrangement uses TRBV7-9 and TRBJ2-7, with D perhaps being TRBD1 or TRBD2 (5 bases each). The germline V gene encodes CDR1 SEHNR and CDR2 FQNEAQ (reference sequence). The CDR3 extends over 19 amino acids. V lost 6 bases to trimming and J lost 2 bases, with 29 bases between them.

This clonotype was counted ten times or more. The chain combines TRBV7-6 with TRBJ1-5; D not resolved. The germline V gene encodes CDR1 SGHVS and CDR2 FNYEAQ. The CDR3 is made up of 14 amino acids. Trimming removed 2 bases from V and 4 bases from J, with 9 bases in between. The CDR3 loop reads CASSLSAGNQPQHF. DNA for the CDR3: TGTGCCAGCAGCTTAAGCGCCGGTAATCAGCCCCAGCATTTT.

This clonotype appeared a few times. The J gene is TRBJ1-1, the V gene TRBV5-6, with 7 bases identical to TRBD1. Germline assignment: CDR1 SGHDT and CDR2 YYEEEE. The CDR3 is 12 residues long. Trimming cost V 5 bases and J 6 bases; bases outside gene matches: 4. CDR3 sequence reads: CASRLGQAEAFF. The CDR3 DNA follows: TGTGCCAGCAGGTTAGGACAGGCTGAAGCTTTCTTT.

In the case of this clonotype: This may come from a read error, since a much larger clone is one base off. CDR3 region: CASSLVGGWDIQYF. The CDR3 nucleotides read TGTGCCAGCAGCTTGGTGGGAGGATGGGACATTCAGTACTTC. V is TRBV7-9 and J is TRBJ2-4, with D possibly matching TRBD2 (6 bases). Looked up from germline, CDR1 is SEHNR and CDR2 is FQNEAQ (reference sequence). Trimming stripped 3 bases from V and 8 bases from J, with 14 bases between. The CDR3 consists of 14 residues. Complete variable domain (other parts from reference TRBV7-9 and TRBJ2-4): DTGVSQNPRHKITKRGQNVTFRCDPISEHNRLYWYRQTLGQGPEFLTYFQNEAQLEKSRLLSDRFSAERPKGSFSTLEIQRTEQGDSAMYLCASSLVGGWDIQYFGAGTRLSVL.

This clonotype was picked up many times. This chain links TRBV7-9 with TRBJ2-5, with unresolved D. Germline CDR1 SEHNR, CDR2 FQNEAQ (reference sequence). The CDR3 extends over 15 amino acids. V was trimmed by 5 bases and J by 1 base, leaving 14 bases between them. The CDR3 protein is CASSPPGQTQETQYF. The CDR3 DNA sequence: TGTGCCAGCAGCCCTCCGGGCCAGACCCAAGAGACCCAGTACTTC. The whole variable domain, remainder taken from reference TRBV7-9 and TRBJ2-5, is DTGVSQNPRHKITKRGQNVTFRCDPISEHNRLYWYRQTLGQGPEFLTYFQNEAQLEKSRLLSDRFSAERPKGSFSTLEIQRTEQGDSAMYLCASSPPGQTQETQYFGPGTRLLVL.

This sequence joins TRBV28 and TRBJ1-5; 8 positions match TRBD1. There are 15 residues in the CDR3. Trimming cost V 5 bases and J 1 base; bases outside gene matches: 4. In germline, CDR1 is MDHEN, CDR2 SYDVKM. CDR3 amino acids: CASSPAGGSNQPQHF. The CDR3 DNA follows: TGTGCCAGCAGTCCGGCAGGGGGCAGCAATCAGCCCCAGCATTTT.

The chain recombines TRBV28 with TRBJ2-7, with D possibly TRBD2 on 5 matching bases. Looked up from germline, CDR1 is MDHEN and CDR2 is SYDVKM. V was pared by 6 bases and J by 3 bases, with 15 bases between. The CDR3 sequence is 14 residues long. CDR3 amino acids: CASSEAGVNYEQYF. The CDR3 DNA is TGTGCCAGCAGCGAAGCCGGGGTCAACTACGAGCAGTACTTC.

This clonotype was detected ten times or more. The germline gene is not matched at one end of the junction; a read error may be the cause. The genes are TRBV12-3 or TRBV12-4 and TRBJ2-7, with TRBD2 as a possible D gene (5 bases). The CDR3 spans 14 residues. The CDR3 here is CASSLAGYYYEQYF. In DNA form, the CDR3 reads TGTGCCAGCAGTCTAGCCGGGTACTACTACGAGCAGTACTTC.

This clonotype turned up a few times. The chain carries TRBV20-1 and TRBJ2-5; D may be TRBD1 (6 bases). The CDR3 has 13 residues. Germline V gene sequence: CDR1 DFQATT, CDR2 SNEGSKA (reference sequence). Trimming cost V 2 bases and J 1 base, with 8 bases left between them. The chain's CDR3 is CSARKGVQETQYF. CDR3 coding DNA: TGCAGTGCTAGAAAGGGGGTCCAAGAGACCCAGTACTTC.